The 24 T cell receptor beta chains listed next were all sequenced from one sample in a study of early T cells in non-severe SARS-CoV-2 infection. MiXCR, applied by TCRdb to the 5' RACE reads, yields one record per CDR3 protein. The table shows 100,000 to 120,000 distinct CDR3 sequences, with about 12% occurring only once. This specimen was whole blood, taken at baseline. These receptors came from an adult who was a healthcare worker with PCR-confirmed SARS-CoV-2 infection or an uninfected control (not recorded which).

Many counts were recorded for this clonotype. V and J are TRBV20-1 and TRBJ1-2; D gene unclear. This CDR3 contains 14 residues. V lost 1 base to trimming and J lost 4 bases, with 13 bases between them. Germline V gives CDR1 DFQATT, CDR2 SNEGSKA (reference sequence). In DNA form, the CDR3 reads TGCAGTGCTAGAGTAATGTATGGCATCTATGGCTACACCTTC. Protein sequence: CSARVMYGIYGYTF.

This clonotype occurred a few times. The chain has TRBV20-1 and TRBJ2-1; D is perhaps TRBD1 (5 bases). This CDR3 spans 13 amino acids. Trimming left V 2 bases short and J 7 bases short, with 12 bases between. CDR1 is DFQATT and CDR2 is SNEGSKA in the germline V gene (reference sequence). CDR3 sequence (DNA): TGCAGTGCTAGACTCCAGGGAAGAAATGAGCAGTTCTTC. Amino acid sequence: CSARLQGRNEQFF.

This clonotype has at least ten counts. The V gene is TRBV7-9, the J gene TRBJ2-7, with 13 bases that match TRBD2. This CDR3 has 16 residues. J gave up 5 bases and V 5 bases, and 9 bases lay outside the gene matches. Germline CDR1 SEHNR, CDR2 FQNEAQ (reference sequence). Written as DNA, the CDR3 is TGTGCCAGCAGCCTATCCTGGACTAGCGGGAGCCACGAGCAGTACTTC. Residues: CASSLSWTSGSHEQYF.

The V and J genes are TRBV20-1 and TRBJ1-2, with TRBD1 as a possible D gene (5 bases). Germline V gene data show CDR1 as DFQATT and CDR2 as SNEGSKA (reference sequence). The CDR3 sequence is 13 residues long. V was pared by 6 bases and J by 7 bases, with 18 bases between. The CDR3 DNA sequence: TGCAGTGCGCGTCTAGAACAGGCGGCTGGCTACACCTTC. Encoded protein: CSARLEQAAGYTF.

In this sample, this clonotype turned up a few times. The chain couples TRBV29-1 to TRBJ2-1; D gene uncertain. Looked up from germline, CDR1 is SQVTM and CDR2 is ANQGSEA. V was cut by 2 bases and J by 0 bases, with 14 bases left in between. There are 16 residues in the CDR3. The CDR3 DNA is TGCAGCGTTGAAAGGTCTTACCGGAGCTCCTACAATGAGCAGTTCTTC. This sequence encodes CSVERSYRSSYNEQFF.

This clonotype occurred a few times. As DNA, the CDR3 is TGTGCCACCAGACCGAACACTGTCCGACAGGGGCCTCCGAACACCGGGGAGCTGTTTTTT. As protein: CATRPNTVRQGPPNTGELFF. The gene calls are TRBV24-1 and TRBJ2-2; 8 positions agree with TRBD1. The trim removed 7 bases at V and 0 bases at J, leaving 18 bases unmatched. Germline values: CDR1 KGHDR, CDR2 SFDVKD. This CDR3 contains 20 residues.

As to this clonotype: Possible read error: a much larger clone is one base away. CDR3 nucleotide sequence: TGTGCCACCAGTTACTCGACCGGGGAGCTGTTTTTT. Translation: CATSYSTGELFF. The chain carries TRBV6-5 and TRBJ2-2; D gene ambiguous. This CDR3 has 12 amino acids. Per the germline V gene, CDR1 is MNHEY and CDR2 is SVGAGI.

This clonotype was seen ten or more times. This chain uses TRBV7-2 with TRBJ2-5; no clear D. V was clipped by 5 bases and J by 3 bases, with 10 bases between them. The CDR3 extends over 13 amino acids. From germline, CDR1 is SGHTA and CDR2 FQGNSA. The CDR3 DNA follows: TGTGCCAGCAGCCCTGCCCGCGAAGAGACCCAGTACTTC. Amino acids: CASSPAREETQYF. Complete variable domain (other parts from reference TRBV7-2 and TRBJ2-5): GAGVSQSPSNKVTEKGKDVELRCDPISGHTALYWYRQSLGQGLEFLIYFQGNSAPDKSGLPSDRFSAERTGGSVSTLTIQRTQQEDSAVYLCASSPAREETQYFGPGTRLLVL.

The chain links TRBV29-1 to TRBJ2-7; D may be TRBD2 (6 bases). Germline V lookup: CDR1 SQVTM, CDR2 ANQGSEA. The CDR3 has 14 amino acids. V was trimmed by 6 bases and J by 2 bases, leaving 17 bases between them. CDR3 DNA sequence: TGCAGCGTCGGCCGGGGGTTCCCAACCTACGAGCAGTACTTC. Translated, it gives CSVGRGFPTYEQYF.

This clonotype was observed many times. This rearrangement joins TRBV28 to TRBJ2-7; tentative D call: TRBD1 (6 bases). The CDR3 covers 18 residues. In germline, CDR1 is MDHEN, CDR2 SYDVKM. V lost 4 bases to trimming and J lost 4 bases, with 26 bases between them. This CDR3 reads CASSSYVLGGGAAYEQYF. The CDR3 DNA reads as TGTGCCAGCAGTTCCTATGTTCTCGGTGGGGGCGCAGCATACGAGCAGTACTTC.

The J gene is TRBJ2-3, the V gene TRBV5-1; possibly TRBD2 for D (6 bases). The germline CDR1 and CDR2 sequences are SGHRS and YFSETQ. Deletions cut 7 bases from V and 1 base from J, with 13 bases between. The length of the CDR3 is 14 residues. Here the CDR3 reads CASGRDRGTDTQYF. The CDR3 nucleotides read TGCGCCAGCGGGCGGGATCGGGGCACAGATACGCAGTATTTT. Combining the CDR3 with reference TRBV5-1 and TRBJ2-3 gives the whole variable domain KAGVTQTPRYLIKTRGQQVTLSCSPISGHRSVSWYQQTPGQGLQFLFEYFSETQRNKGNFPGRFSGRQFSNSRSEMNVSTLELGDSALYLCASGRDRGTDTQYFGPGTRLTVL.

This clonotype showed up just a few times. This chain joins TRBV20-1 and TRBJ1-2; 8 bases line up with TRBD1. V lost 6 bases to trimming and J lost 1 base; unmatched junction nucleotides: 4. The CDR3 spans 13 residues. Germline CDR1 and CDR2: DFQATT and SNEGSKA (reference sequence). Here the CDR3 DNA reads TGCAGTGCCATCGACAGGGGTAACTATGGCTACACCTTC. Translated: CSAIDRGNYGYTF.

This clonotype was detected only a few times. The rearrangement joins TRBV11-3 to TRBJ1-1; D not certain. Trimming took 0 bases from V and 4 from J, leaving 6 bases between them. The V gene's germline CDR1 is SGHNT and CDR2 YENEEA. The CDR3 loop spans 13 amino acids. The CDR3 region is CASSLDMATEAFF. CDR3 bases: TGTGCCAGCAGCTTAGATATGGCCACTGAAGCTTTCTTT.

This clonotype was detected a few times. V and J are TRBV6-5 and TRBJ1-2; the match to TRBD1 covers 8 bases. CDR1 and CDR2 (germline): MNHEY, SVGAGI. Trimming removed 8 bases from V and 4 bases from J; junction bases left unmatched: 3. The CDR3 contains 12 residues. The CDR3 spells CASADRGYGYTF. The DNA of the CDR3 is TGTGCCAGCGCTGACAGGGGCTATGGCTACACCTTC.

This clonotype was detected only a few times. The chain has TRBV10-3 and TRBJ2-1; no firm D call. The length of the CDR3 is 11 residues. V shed 6 bases and J shed 5 bases, with 5 bases lying between them. CDR1 ENHRY and CDR2 SYGVKD come from the germline V gene. CDR3 sequence reads: CAISQDNEQFF. The CDR3 DNA reads TGTGCCATCAGCCAGGACAATGAGCAGTTCTTC.

This rearrangement joins TRBV18 to TRBJ2-1, with TRBD1 identical over 10 bases. The CDR3 consists of 15 residues. Germline-derived CDR1 and CDR2 are KGHSH and LQKENI. The trim removed 6 bases at V and 7 bases at J, leaving 9 bases unmatched. The CDR3 region is CASSPVPGQGNEQFF. The DNA for the CDR3 is TGTGCCAGCTCGCCGGTCCCGGGACAGGGGAATGAGCAGTTCTTC. The full variable domain, rest sourced from reference TRBV18 and TRBJ2-1, is NAGVMQNPRHLVRRRGQEARLRCSPMKGHSHVYWYRQLPEEGLKFMVYLQKENIIDESGMPKERFSAEFPKEGPSILRIQQVVRGDSAAYFCASSPVPGQGNEQFFGPGTRLTVL.

V is TRBV18 and J is TRBJ1-1; 7 positions match TRBD1. The CDR3 is 13 amino acids. Per the germline V gene, CDR1 is KGHSH and CDR2 is LQKENI. The junction had 7 bases not matched to a gene; V was cut back by 2 bases and J by 10 bases. The chain's CDR3 is CASSPGTEDGAFF. The CDR3 coding sequence is TGTGCCAGCTCACCAGGGACAGAGGATGGAGCTTTCTTT.

This clonotype has a count of ten or more. The rearrangement links TRBV20-1 to TRBJ2-1; D might be TRBD1 (6 bases). From germline, CDR1 is DFQATT and CDR2 SNEGSKA (reference sequence). This CDR3 contains 13 residues. Trimming shortened V by 6 bases and J by 4 bases, and 13 bases separated the two germline ends. The CDR3 sequence is CSAPPDRYNEQFF. CDR3 nucleotides: TGCAGTGCACCCCCCGACAGGTACAATGAGCAGTTCTTC.

The table lists this clonotype with a few counts. V usage is TRBV19 and J usage is TRBJ2-1, with 8 nucleotides matching TRBD2. The CDR3 loop spans 17 amino acids. The J segment lost 0 bases and the V segment lost 1 base, leaving 5 bases of the junction unmatched. CDR1 and CDR2 from the germline V gene are LNHDA and SQIVND (reference sequence). DNA for the CDR3: TGTGCCAGTAGTATAGGACTAGCGACCAGCTCCTACAATGAGCAGTTCTTC. Amino acids: CASSIGLATSSYNEQFF.

This clonotype was picked up many times. The gene calls are TRBV7-9 and TRBJ2-7; no clear D. CDR1 SEHNR and CDR2 FQNEAQ come from the germline V gene (reference sequence). This CDR3 is built from 14 residues. Trimming pared 0 bases from V and 1 base from J, leaving 7 bases between. The DNA of the CDR3 is TGTGCCAGCAGCTTAGCGGTCACTTCCTACGAGCAGTACTTC. Its translation is CASSLAVTSYEQYF.

This clonotype was counted ten times or more. The chain carries TRBV5-1 and TRBJ2-1; D might be TRBD2 (5 bases). Germline assignment: CDR1 SGHRS and CDR2 YFSETQ. The ends were cut back, 0 bases at V and 0 bases at J, with 10 bases in the middle. This CDR3 is 16 amino acids long. Written as DNA, the CDR3 is TGCGCCAGCAGCTTGGATCCAGCGGACTCCTACAATGAGCAGTTCTTC. Protein: CASSLDPADSYNEQFF.

This clonotype was counted a few times. The V call is TRBV4-1, the J call TRBJ2-5, with 7 bases fitting TRBD2. V lost 1 base to trimming and J lost 5 bases; unmatched junction nucleotides: 7. This CDR3 is built from 15 residues. Germline CDR1 reads MGHRA; CDR2 reads YSYEKL. The chain's CDR3 is CASSQVPGGKETQYF. CDR3 nucleotide sequence: TGCGCCAGCAGCCAAGTTCCGGGGGGAAAGGAGACCCAGTACTTC.

This clonotype was seen a handful of times. The chain employs TRBV6-2 or TRBV6-3 and TRBJ1-5; TRBD1 matches 7 bases. From germline, CDR1 is MNHEY and CDR2 SVGEGT. The V gene end was trimmed by 2 bases and the J gene end by 6 bases; junction bases not matched to a gene: 13. This CDR3 is built from 17 residues. The CDR3 is CASSYPTGQRISQPQHF. In DNA form, the CDR3 reads TGTGCCAGCAGTTACCCGACGGGACAGCGCATAAGTCAGCCCCAGCATTTT.

There are a few counts of this clonotype. This chain connects TRBV6-6 to TRBJ1-1; the D is unclear. V was pared by 0 bases and J by 4 bases, with 6 bases between. The CDR3 is 13 residues long. Germline lookup yields CDR1 MNHNY and CDR2 SVGAGI (reference sequence). In DNA form, the CDR3 reads TGTGCCAGCAGTTACTCCCAAGCCACTGAAGCTTTCTTT. Amino acid sequence: CASSYSQATEAFF.